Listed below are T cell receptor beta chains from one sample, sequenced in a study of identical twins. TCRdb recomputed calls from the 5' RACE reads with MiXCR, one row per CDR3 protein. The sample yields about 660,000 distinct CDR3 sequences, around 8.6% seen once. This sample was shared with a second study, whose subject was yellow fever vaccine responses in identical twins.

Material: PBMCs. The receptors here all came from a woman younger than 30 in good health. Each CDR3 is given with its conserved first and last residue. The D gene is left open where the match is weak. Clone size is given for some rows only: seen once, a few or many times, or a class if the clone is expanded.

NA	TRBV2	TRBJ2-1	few	CASSVLRDNEQFF	TGTGCCAGCAGTGTTTTGAGGGACAATGAGCAGTTCTTC
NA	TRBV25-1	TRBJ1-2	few	CASSEGAGYTF	TGTGCCAGCAGTGAAGGGGCCGGCTACACCTTC
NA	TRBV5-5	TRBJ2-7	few	CASSFDLGYEQYF	TGTGCCAGCAGCTTCGATTTAGGGTACGAGCAGTACTTC
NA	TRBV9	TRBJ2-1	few	CASSLALGAGGQFF	TGTGCCAGCAGCCTCGCACTGGGGGCCGGCGGGCAGTTCTTC
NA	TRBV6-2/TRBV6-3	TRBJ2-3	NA	CASSYSAAYTQYF	TGTGCCAGCAGTTACTCCGCGGCCTATACGCAGTATTTT
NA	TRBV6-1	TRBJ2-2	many	CASTALASFGGELFF	TGTGCCAGCACGGCACTAGCTTCATTTGGCGGGGAGCTGTTTTTT
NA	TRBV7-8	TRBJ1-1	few	CASSPMAGTNTEAFF	TGTGCCAGCAGCCCAATGGCCGGGACGAACACTGAAGCTTTCTTT
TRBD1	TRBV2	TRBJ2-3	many	CASSQITAGTGGTDTQYF	TGTGCCAGCAGTCAAATTACCGCCGGGACAGGGGGCACAGATACGCAGTATTTT
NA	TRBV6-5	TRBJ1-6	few	CASSYLVGNSPLHF	TGTGCCAGCAGTTACTTGGTTGGGAATTCACCCCTCCACTTT
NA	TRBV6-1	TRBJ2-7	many	CASSGGSAYEQYF	TGTGCCAGCAGTGGGGGGAGCGCCTACGAGCAGTACTTC
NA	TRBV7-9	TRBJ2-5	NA	CASSFLVYRAPQETQYF	TGTGCCAGCAGCTTCTTAGTTTACAGGGCTCCCCAAGAGACCCAGTACTTC
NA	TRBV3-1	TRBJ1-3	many	CASSQDSGNTIYF	TGTGCCAGCAGCCAAGATTCGGGAAACACCATATATTTT
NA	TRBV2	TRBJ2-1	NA	CASSEASDSYNEQFF	TGTGCCAGCAGTGAAGCTTCGGACAGTTACAATGAGCAGTTCTTC
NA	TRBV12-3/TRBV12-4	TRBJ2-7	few	CASSTSRGQRYEQYF	TGTGCCAGCAGTACCTCGAGAGGACAACGCTACGAGCAGTACTTC
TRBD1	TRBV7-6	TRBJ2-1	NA	CASSKYRGDEQFF	TGTGCCAGCAGCAAATACAGGGGAGATGAGCAGTTCTTC
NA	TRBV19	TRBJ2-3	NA	CASSMARDTQYF	TGTGCCAGTAGTATGGCTCGGGATACGCAGTATTTT
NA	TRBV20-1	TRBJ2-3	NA	CSAPNRQRSSTDTQYF	TGCAGTGCCCCCAACAGACAGAGATCTAGCACAGATACGCAGTATTTT
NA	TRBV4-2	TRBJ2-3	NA	CASSQDWRSSTDTQYF	TGCGCCAGCAGCCAAGATTGGCGGTCTAGCACAGATACGCAGTATTTT
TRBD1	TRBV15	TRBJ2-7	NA	CATRNGRGHDSYEQYF	TGTGCCACCCGGAATGGCAGGGGGCATGATTCCTACGAGCAGTACTTC
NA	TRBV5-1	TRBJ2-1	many	CASSLEGNYNEQFF	TGCGCCAGCAGCTTGGAGGGGAACTACAATGAGCAGTTCTTC
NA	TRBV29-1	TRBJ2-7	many	CSVEDSRGYEQYF	TGCAGCGTTGAAGACTCCAGGGGCTACGAGCAGTACTTC
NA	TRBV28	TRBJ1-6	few	CASSQGWTNSPLHF	TGTGCCAGCAGTCAGGGTTGGACCAATTCACCCCTCCACTTT
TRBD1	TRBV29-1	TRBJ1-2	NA	CSVEAADRATYGYTF	TGCAGCGTTGAAGCCGCGGACAGGGCGACCTATGGCTACACCTTC
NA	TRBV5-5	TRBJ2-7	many	CASSPTEGYSYEQYF	TGTGCCAGCAGCCCCACCGAGGGGTACTCCTACGAGCAGTACTTC
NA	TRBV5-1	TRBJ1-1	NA	CASSLTGFDTEAFF	TGCGCCAGCAGCTTGACAGGGTTTGACACTGAAGCTTTCTTT
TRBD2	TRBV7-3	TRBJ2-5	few	CASSSIAGQGETQYF	TGTGCCAGCAGTTCAATAGCGGGGCAGGGGGAGACCCAGTACTTC
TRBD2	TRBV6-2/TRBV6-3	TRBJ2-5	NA	CASSYPAGEVQETQYF	TGTGCCAGCAGCTATCCAGCGGGAGAGGTTCAAGAGACCCAGTACTTC
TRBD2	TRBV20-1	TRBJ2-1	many	CSASPRLSGRDFNEQFF	TGCAGTGCTAGCCCCCGGCTCAGCGGGAGGGACTTCAATGAGCAGTTCTTC
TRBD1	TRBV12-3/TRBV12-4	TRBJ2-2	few	CASSLHGQGATGELFF	TGTGCCAGCAGTTTACATGGACAGGGGGCTACCGGGGAGCTGTTTTTT
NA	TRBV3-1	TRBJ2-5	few	CASSPNDQGPGETQYF	TGTGCCAGCAGCCCAAACGATCAGGGACCCGGGGAGACCCAGTACTTC
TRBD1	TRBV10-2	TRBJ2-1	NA	CASLPGQGLYNEHFF	TGCGCCAGCCTCCCGGGACAGGGACTTTACAATGAGCACTTCTTC
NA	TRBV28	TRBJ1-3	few	CAATLEGRGRNTIYF	TGTGCCGCCACCCTAGAGGGCCGGGGGCGAAACACCATATATTTT
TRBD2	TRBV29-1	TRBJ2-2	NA	CSVLSGENTGELFF	TGCAGCGTGCTTAGCGGGGAGAACACCGGGGAGCTGTTTTTT
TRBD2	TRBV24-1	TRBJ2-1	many	CATSDLFLAGGSGEQFF	TGTGCCACCAGTGATTTATTTTTGGCGGGAGGTAGTGGTGAGCAGTTCTTC
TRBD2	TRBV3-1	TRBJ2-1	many	CASSQVSGGYNEQFF	TGCGCCAGCAGCCAAGTTAGCGGGGGGTACAATGAGCAGTTCTTC
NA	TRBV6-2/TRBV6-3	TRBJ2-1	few	CASSRDPRLRRNPSYNEQFF	TGTGCCAGCAGCCGGGACCCCCGACTTCGGCGCAATCCTTCCTACAATGAGCAGTTCTTC
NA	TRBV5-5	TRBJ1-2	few	CASSVYRIEDYGYTF	TGTGCCAGCAGCGTCTACAGGATAGAGGACTATGGCTACACCTTC
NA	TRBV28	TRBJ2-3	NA	CASSSPVGYTDTQYF	TGTGCCAGCAGTTCCCCCGTTGGGTACACAGATACGCAGTATTTT
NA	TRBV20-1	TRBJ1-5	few	CSARGGSMAQHF	TGCAGTGCTAGGGGGGGCTCCATGGCCCAGCATTTT
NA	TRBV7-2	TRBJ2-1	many	CASSLVWGSSYNEQFF	TGTGCCAGCAGCTTAGTATGGGGGAGCTCCTACAATGAGCAGTTCTTC
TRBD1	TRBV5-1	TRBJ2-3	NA	CASGEGQGATDTQYF	TGCGCCAGCGGCGAGGGACAGGGTGCCACAGATACGCAGTATTTT
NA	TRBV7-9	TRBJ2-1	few	CASSPGTSGGLDEQFF	TGTGCCAGCAGCCCGGGGACGAGTGGGGGACTGGATGAGCAGTTCTTC
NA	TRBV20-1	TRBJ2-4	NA	CSAIDSSLAKNIQYF	TGCAGTGCTATCGACAGCTCTCTAGCCAAAAACATTCAGTACTTC
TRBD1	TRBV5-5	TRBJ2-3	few	CASSLIQGAQADTQYF	TGTGCCAGCAGCTTGATTCAGGGGGCGCAGGCAGATACGCAGTATTTT
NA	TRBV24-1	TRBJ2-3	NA	CATSDRADTQYF	TGTGCCACCAGTGACCGCGCAGATACGCAGTATTTT
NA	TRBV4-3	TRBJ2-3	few	CASSPRVGGTTDTQYF	TGCGCCAGCAGCCCCAGGGTAGGAGGGACCACAGATACGCAGTATTTT